The next 29 T cell receptor beta chains were all read from a single sample in a study of cytomegalovirus exposure and HLA in healthy donors. PCR was performed using 60 Vbeta and 13 Jbeta primers. This table comes from immunoSEQ multiplex PCR, and its TCRdb copy is limited to in-frame clones, with some not included. The sample data list 80,000 to 100,000 clones. The specimen was PBMCs. The source is a man aged 45 to 65 in good health and CMV-seronegative.

The genes are TRBV29-1 and TRBJ1-1; 7 bases match TRBD1. Losses at the gene ends were 6 bases for V and 10 bases for J; bases not matched to a gene: 8. CDR3 length: 11 amino acids. The germline CDR1 and CDR2 sequences are SQVTM and ANQGSEA. The CDR3 loop is CSVERQGGAFF. CDR3 DNA: TGCAGCGTCGAAAGACAGGGTGGAGCTTTCTTT.

The V call is TRBV28, the J call TRBJ1-6; no clear D gene. Trimming shortened V by 1 base and J by 4 bases, and 5 bases separated the two germline ends. CDR1 and CDR2 (germline): MDHEN, SYDVKM. The CDR3 extends over 14 amino acids. CDR3 protein: CASSLLQYNSPLHF. The CDR3 DNA follows: TGTGCCAGCAGTTTATTGCAGTATAATTCACCCCTCCACTTT.

The chain carries TRBV18 and TRBJ2-5; 8 nucleotides line up with TRBD2. Germline trimming cut 3 bases from V and 4 bases from J; bases unmatched to any gene: 10. The CDR3 covers 16 residues. Germline V gene lookup returns CDR1 KGHSH and CDR2 LQKENI. For the CDR3, the DNA is TGTGCCAGCTCACCGAGGACTAGCTCGTCCTTAGAGACCCAGTACTTC. Its protein is CASSPRTSSSLETQYF.

This chain links TRBV27 with TRBJ2-3, with TRBD2 matching over 9 bases. The CDR3 totals 16 residues. V was pared by 6 bases and J by 1 base, with 8 bases of the junction left unmatched. The V gene's germline CDR1 is MNHEY and CDR2 SMNVEV (reference sequence). CDR3 nucleotides: TGTGCCAGCAGAGATGCCATAGCGGGGGGCACAGATACGCAGTATTTT. It encodes CASRDAIAGGTDTQYF.

This chain uses TRBV6-6 with TRBJ2-3; the D gene is possibly TRBD2 (5 bases). The length of the CDR3 is 14 residues. Germline CDR1 is MNHNY and CDR2 is SVGAGI (reference sequence). Trimming pared 5 bases from V and 2 bases from J, leaving 11 bases between. This chain's CDR3 is CASSPRRFTDTQYF. The DNA of the CDR3 is TGTGCCAGCAGTCCCCGGAGGTTCACAGATACGCAGTATTTT.

The J gene is TRBJ1-3, the V gene TRBV4-3, with D unresolved. This CDR3 is built from 16 residues. Germline lookup yields CDR1 LGHNA and CDR2 YSLEER. V lost 0 bases to trimming and J lost 1 base, with 10 bases between them. CDR3 bases: TGCGCCAGCAGCCAAGACATTCGGGTTTCTGGAAACACCATATATTTT. This encodes CASSQDIRVSGNTIYF.

The V call is TRBV10-3, the J call TRBJ1-2; D possibly corresponds to TRBD1 (5 bases). Deletions cut 0 bases from V and 4 bases from J, with 6 bases between. Germline V gene data show CDR1 as ENHRY and CDR2 as SYGVKD. There are 13 residues in the CDR3. This CDR3 reads CAISESGGYGYTF. The CDR3 bases are TGTGCCATCAGTGAGTCGGGGGGCTATGGCTACACCTTC.

The gene calls are TRBV6-1 and TRBJ2-7; 10 bases fit TRBD2. Germline CDR1 MNHNS, CDR2 SASEGT. CDR3 length: 18 amino acids. Trimming took 2 bases from V and 2 from J; bases not matched to a gene: 12. Here the CDR3 DNA reads TGTGCCAGCAGTGAACGGGTTAGCGGGGGGTTATATGCCTACGAGCAGTACTTC. Translated: CASSERVSGGLYAYEQYF.

The rearrangement uses TRBV21-1 and TRBJ1-6; the D call TRBD1 from the table was never checked on the DNA. TRBV21-1 is described as a pseudogene. The CDR3 runs to 15 residues. CDR3 sequence reads: CASNDSSSYNSPLHF. In nucleotides, the CDR3 is TGTGCCAGCAACGACAGCAGCTCCTATAATTCACCCCTCCACTTT.

This chain links TRBV5-1 with TRBJ2-1; 8 bases agree with TRBD2. In germline, CDR1 is SGHRS, CDR2 YFSETQ. Trimming cost V 4 bases and J 4 bases; bases outside gene matches: 4. This CDR3 is 14 amino acids long. The CDR3 region has the DNA TGCGCCAGCAGCCCCTCTAGCGGGTACAATGAGCAGTTCTTC. This sequence encodes CASSPSSGYNEQFF.

The chain uses TRBV9 and TRBJ1-5; no definite D call. This CDR3 spans 15 amino acids. Trimming cost V 4 bases and J 0 bases, with 11 bases left between them. The V gene's germline CDR1 is SGDLS and CDR2 YYNGEE. For the CDR3, the DNA is TGTGCCAGCAGCCCCCGCGGGGATAGCAATCAGCCCCAGCATTTT. Protein product: CASSPRGDSNQPQHF.

This chain uses TRBV6-5 with TRBJ2-2; no reliable D call. The CDR3 is 13 amino acids. Trimming pared 3 bases from V and 4 bases from J, leaving 6 bases between. CDR1 is MNHEY and CDR2 is SVGAGI in the germline V gene. CDR3 sequence: CASSYRVTGELFF. In nucleotides, the CDR3 is TGTGCCAGCAGTTATCGCGTCACCGGGGAGCTGTTTTTT.

The J gene is TRBJ2-7, the V gene TRBV5-1; no firm D call. This CDR3 is built from 12 residues. Trimming cost V 2 bases and J 2 bases, with 5 bases left between them. Looked up from germline, CDR1 is SGHRS and CDR2 is YFSETQ. In DNA form, the CDR3 reads TGCGCCAGCAGCTTAGACACCTACGAGCAGTACTTC. Translating it yields CASSLDTYEQYF.

The rearrangement links TRBV9 to TRBJ2-2; TRBD1 might be the D (5 bases). The CDR3 is 17 residues long. Trimming cost V 0 bases and J 4 bases, with 16 bases left between them. Germline V gene sequence: CDR1 SGDLS, CDR2 YYNGEE. Here the CDR3 reads CASSVGFRVIATGELFF. For the CDR3, the DNA is TGTGCCAGCAGCGTAGGGTTCAGGGTCATCGCCACCGGGGAGCTGTTTTTT.

On this clone: This specimen includes other DNA sequences encoding the same CDR3. The chain carries TRBV5-4 and TRBJ1-5, with D tentatively TRBD1 (6 bases). The V end lost 2 bases, the J end lost 4 bases, and 7 bases lay between the germline ends. This CDR3 spans 13 amino acids. Germline V CDR1 and CDR2: SGHNT, YYREEE (reference sequence). Here the CDR3 reads CASSFQGNQPQHF. The DNA of the CDR3 is TGTGCCAGCAGCTTCCAGGGGAATCAGCCCCAGCATTTT.

This sequence joins TRBV6-6 and TRBJ1-1; a possible D gene is TRBD1 (6 bases). Germline CDR1 MNHNY, CDR2 SVGAGI (reference sequence). V was trimmed by 6 bases and J by 1 base, leaving 6 bases between them. This CDR3 has 12 amino acids. The CDR3 DNA follows: TGTGCCAGCAGGACAGGGAACACTGAAGCTTTCTTT. Protein: CASRTGNTEAFF.

The chain is built from TRBV6-5 and TRBJ1-2, with a possible D match to TRBD1 (6 bases). The CDR3 consists of 14 residues. Germline V gene data show CDR1 as MNHEY and CDR2 as SVGAGI. V lost 6 bases to trimming and J lost 3 bases, with 14 bases between them. CDR3 amino acids: CASRIARGYYGYTF. The CDR3 DNA reads as TGTGCCAGCAGAATTGCCAGGGGATACTATGGCTACACCTTC.

The V and J genes are TRBV28 and TRBJ1-2; possible D gene TRBD1, 5 bases. This CDR3 is built from 14 residues. Trimming pared 5 bases from V and 4 bases from J, leaving 14 bases between. Germline V gene data show CDR1 as MDHEN and CDR2 as SYDVKM. CDR3 protein: CASSGGGLLYGYTF. CDR3 coding DNA: TGTGCCAGCAGTGGGGGAGGACTACTCTATGGCTACACCTTC.

The J gene is TRBJ1-6, the V gene TRBV15; D possibly corresponds to TRBD1 (6 bases). Trimming shortened V by 0 bases and J by 6 bases, and 21 bases separated the two germline ends. The germline V gene encodes CDR1 LNHNV and CDR2 YYDKDF (reference sequence). This CDR3 spans 19 amino acids. The CDR3 sequence is CATSRDDLFNRASNSPLHF. For the CDR3, the DNA is TGTGCCACCAGCAGAGACGATTTGTTCAACAGGGCATCTAATTCACCCCTCCACTTT.

The chain recombines TRBV30 with TRBJ1-1, with a possible D match to TRBD1 (6 bases). CDR3 length: 14 residues. Germline assignment: CDR1 GTSNPN and CDR2 SVGIG (reference sequence). V lost 0 bases and J lost 5, with 13 bases in between. The CDR3: CAWSVGGLGTEAFF. CDR3 bases: TGTGCCTGGAGTGTTGGGGGCCTCGGGACTGAAGCTTTCTTT.

The J gene is TRBJ2-5, the V gene TRBV28, with TRBD1 matching 11 bases. The V gene end was trimmed by 1 base and the J gene end by 4 bases; junction bases not matched to a gene: 5. This CDR3 is built from 16 residues. From germline, CDR1 is MDHEN and CDR2 SYDVKM. CDR3 region: CASSLSPGQGGETQYF. CDR3 coding DNA: TGTGCCAGCAGTTTATCCCCGGGACAGGGGGGAGAGACCCAGTACTTC.

About this clone: The junction shows a germline mismatch at one end, possibly a read error. The chain links TRBV7-7 to TRBJ2-1; 8 nucleotides line up with TRBD2. CDR3 length: 15 amino acids. Germline-derived CDR1 and CDR2 are SSHAT and FNYEAQ (reference sequence). CDR3 nucleotide sequence: TGTGCTAGCAGCTTAGGAAATCAGCTAGCGGGTGAGCAGTTCTTC. Its translation is CASSLGNQLAGEQFF.

As to this clone: Other DNA sequences in this specimen translate into the identical CDR3. The J gene is TRBJ2-3, the V gene TRBV5-1; 7 bases fit TRBD2. The CDR3 has 13 amino acids. Germline V gene data show CDR1 as SGHRS and CDR2 as YFSETQ. J gave up 3 bases and V 2 bases, and 0 bases lay outside the gene matches. The CDR3 DNA follows: TGCGCCAGCAGCTTAGCGGGGACAGATACGCAGTATTTT. Residues: CASSLAGTDTQYF.

The chain has TRBV6-5 and TRBJ2-1; 7 bases line up with TRBD1. Germline values: CDR1 MNHEY, CDR2 SVGAGI. This CDR3 has 15 amino acids. Trimming took 4 bases from V and 2 from J; bases not matched to a gene: 5. CDR3: CASSSTGVTYNEQFF. CDR3 sequence (DNA): TGTGCCAGCAGTTCAACAGGGGTAACCTACAATGAGCAGTTCTTC.

The chain is built from TRBV28 and TRBJ2-1, with 7 bases lining up with TRBD2. Losses at the gene ends were 5 bases for V and 7 bases for J; bases not matched to a gene: 11. Per germline, CDR1 MDHEN and CDR2 SYDVKM. CDR3 length: 15 amino acids. The CDR3 here is CASSTSGAPGNEQFF. In DNA form, the CDR3 reads TGTGCCAGCAGTACAAGCGGGGCCCCTGGTAATGAGCAGTTCTTC.

The rearrangement uses TRBV2 and TRBJ1-2; 11 nucleotides agree with TRBD1. The CDR3 extends over 13 amino acids. Germline assignment: CDR1 SNHLY and CDR2 FYNNEI. J lost 13 bases, V lost 9 bases, and 13 bases had no gene match. This chain's CDR3 is CASTPGQGDSGTF. CDR3 sequence (DNA): TGTGCCAGTACGCCGGGACAGGGGGATTCTGGCACCTTC.

The chain is built from TRBV30 and TRBJ2-3; TRBD2 agrees at 9 bases. The germline V gene encodes CDR1 GTSNPN and CDR2 SVGIG (reference sequence). J was trimmed by 4 bases and V by 0 bases; bases with no gene match: 14. The CDR3 covers 18 residues. CDR3 DNA sequence: TGTGCCTGGAGTGTCTGGCCCCAGAGCGGGGGGCCTCCAGATACGCAGTATTTT. It codes for CAWSVWPQSGGPPDTQYF.

V and J are TRBV9 and TRBJ2-3; D unclear. Looked up from germline, CDR1 is SGDLS and CDR2 is YYNGEE. The CDR3 is made up of 15 amino acids. Trimming removed 6 bases at V and 0 bases at J, with 14 bases between. The CDR3 nucleotides read TGTGCCAGCAACCGAGTAGATTTAAGCACAGATACGCAGTATTTT. Protein sequence: CASNRVDLSTDTQYF.

The V gene is TRBV19, the J gene TRBJ2-1; D gene ambiguous. The germline V and J ends were trimmed by 3 bases and 2 bases, with 5 bases remaining between them. Germline CDR1 reads LNHDA; CDR2 reads SQIVND (reference sequence). This CDR3 is built from 13 residues. CDR3 sequence reads: CASSIFTYNEQFF. In DNA, the CDR3 is TGTGCCAGTAGTATTTTTACCTACAATGAGCAGTTCTTC.